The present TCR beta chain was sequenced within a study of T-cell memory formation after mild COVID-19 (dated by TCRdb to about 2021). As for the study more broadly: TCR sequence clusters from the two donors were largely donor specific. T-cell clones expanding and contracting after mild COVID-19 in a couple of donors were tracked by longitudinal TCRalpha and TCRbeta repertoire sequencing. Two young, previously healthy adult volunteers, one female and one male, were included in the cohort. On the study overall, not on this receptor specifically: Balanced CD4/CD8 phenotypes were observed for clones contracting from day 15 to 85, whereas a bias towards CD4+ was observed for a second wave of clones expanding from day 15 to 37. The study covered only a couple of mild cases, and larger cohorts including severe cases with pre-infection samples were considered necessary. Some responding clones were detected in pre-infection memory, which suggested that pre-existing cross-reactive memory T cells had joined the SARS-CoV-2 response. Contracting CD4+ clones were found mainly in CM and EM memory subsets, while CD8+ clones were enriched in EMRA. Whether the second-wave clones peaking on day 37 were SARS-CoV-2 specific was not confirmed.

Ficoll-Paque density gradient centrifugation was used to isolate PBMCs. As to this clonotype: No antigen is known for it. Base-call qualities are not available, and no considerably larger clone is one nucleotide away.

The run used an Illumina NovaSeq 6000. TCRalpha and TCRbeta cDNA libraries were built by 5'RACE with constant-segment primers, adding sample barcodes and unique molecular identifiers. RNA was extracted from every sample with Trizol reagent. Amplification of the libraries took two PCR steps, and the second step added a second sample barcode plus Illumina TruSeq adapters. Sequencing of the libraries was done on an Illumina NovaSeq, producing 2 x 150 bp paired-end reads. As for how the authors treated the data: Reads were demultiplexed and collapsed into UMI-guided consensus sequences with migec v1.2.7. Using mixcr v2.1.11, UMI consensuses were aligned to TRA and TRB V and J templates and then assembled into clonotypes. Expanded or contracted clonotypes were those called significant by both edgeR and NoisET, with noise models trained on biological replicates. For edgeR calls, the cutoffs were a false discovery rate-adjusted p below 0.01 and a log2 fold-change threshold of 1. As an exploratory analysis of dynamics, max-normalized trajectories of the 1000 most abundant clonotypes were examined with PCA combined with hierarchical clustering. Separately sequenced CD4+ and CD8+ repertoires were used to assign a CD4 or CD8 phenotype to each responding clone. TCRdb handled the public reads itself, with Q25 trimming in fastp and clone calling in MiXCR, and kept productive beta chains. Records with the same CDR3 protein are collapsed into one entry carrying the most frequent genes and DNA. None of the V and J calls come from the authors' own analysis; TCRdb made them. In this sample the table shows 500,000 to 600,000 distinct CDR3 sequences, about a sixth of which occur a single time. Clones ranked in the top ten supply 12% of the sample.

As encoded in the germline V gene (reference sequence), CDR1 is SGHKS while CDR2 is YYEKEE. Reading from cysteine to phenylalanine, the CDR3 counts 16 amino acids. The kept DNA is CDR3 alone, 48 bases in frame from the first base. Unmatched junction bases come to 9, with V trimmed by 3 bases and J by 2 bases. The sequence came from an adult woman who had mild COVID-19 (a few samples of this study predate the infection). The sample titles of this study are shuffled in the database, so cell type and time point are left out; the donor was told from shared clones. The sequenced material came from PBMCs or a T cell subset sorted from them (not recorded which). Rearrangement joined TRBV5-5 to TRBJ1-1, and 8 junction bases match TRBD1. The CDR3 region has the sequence CASSSLTGQGNTEAFF. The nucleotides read TGTGCCAGCAGCTCGCTCACTGGACAGGGCAACACTGAAGCTTTCTTT.